A single sample gave rise to the 27 T cell receptor beta chains below, sequenced in a study of shared clonotypes between healthy human individuals. Some clones are missing from TCRdb's copy, which holds only in-frame ones; the method was immunoSEQ multiplex PCR. The sample carries about 490,000 clones, about 85% recorded once. The specimen was PBMCs. Source of these receptors: a woman aged 40-49 years in good health. Some clones in this sample may be carry-over from other donors' samples.

The J gene is TRBJ1-3, the V gene TRBV27; maybe TRBD1 (5 bases). The germline V and J ends were trimmed by 2 bases and 1 base, with 9 bases remaining between them. Per germline, CDR1 MNHEY and CDR2 SMNVEV (reference sequence). The length of the CDR3 is 15 residues. The CDR3 reads CASSLNWGSGNTIYF. DNA for the CDR3: TGTGCCAGCAGTTTAAATTGGGGGTCTGGAAACACCATATATTTT.

Of note for this clone: A junction end diverges from the germline sequence, so it may reflect a read error. V is TRBV28 and J is TRBJ1-1; a weak D match, TRBD1 (5 bases). Looked up from germline, CDR1 is MDHEN and CDR2 is SYDVKM. CDR3 size: 14 residues. The CDR3 bases are TGTGCCAGCACTCCGGGGGACCGGAACGCTGAAGCTTTCTTT. Translated, it gives CASTPGDRNAEAFF. The variable domain in full, completed from reference TRBV28 and TRBJ1-1, reads DVKVTQSSRYLVKRTGEKVFLECVQDMDHENMFWYRQDPGLGLRLIYFSYDVKMKEKGDIPEGYSVSREKKERFSLILESASTNQTSMYLCASTPGDRNAEAFFGQGTRLTVV.

Ten or more counts support this clone. At the DNA level, this CDR3 is encoded by other sequences in the same sample as well. The chain carries TRBV7-9 and TRBJ2-5, with TRBD1 as a possible D gene (6 bases). Germline CDR1 is SEHNR and CDR2 is FQNEAQ (reference sequence). V lost 1 base to trimming and J lost 9 bases, with 15 bases between them. This CDR3 is built from 14 residues. CDR3 nucleotides: TGTGCCAGCAGCTTAGTTGGACAGAACCGAGCCCAGTACTTC. Amino acids: CASSLVGQNRAQYF.

On this clone itself: A read error likely explains this, since a far larger clone differs by one base. The chain's CDR3 is CTMSFTENTEAFF. The CDR3 DNA follows: TGTACCATGTCTTTTACGGAGAACACTGAAGCTTTCTTT. The genes are TRBV15 and TRBJ1-1; no firm D call. Germline V gene sequence: CDR1 LNHNV, CDR2 YYDKDF (reference sequence). The CDR3 runs to 13 residues.

The CDR3: CASGRGSSNEQFF. The CDR3 DNA follows: TGCGCCAGTGGGAGAGGGAGCTCAAATGAGCAGTTCTTC. V usage is TRBV10-2 and J usage is TRBJ2-1, with a possible D match to TRBD2 (5 bases). CDR3 length equals 13 residues. Deletions cut 9 bases from V and 7 bases from J, with 16 bases between. Germline V gene lookup returns CDR1 WSHSY and CDR2 SAAADI.

The chain is built from TRBV5-6 and TRBJ2-7, with D perhaps matching TRBD1 (5 bases). The CDR3 runs to 15 residues. Germline lookup yields CDR1 SGHDT and CDR2 YYEEEE. The V and J ends lost 1 base and 2 bases respectively, with 13 bases between them. The CDR3 DNA is TGTGCCAGCAGCTTGCCCCGACAGACTCCCTACGAGCAGTACTTC. This translates into CASSLPRQTPYEQYF.

The chain carries TRBV5-6 and TRBJ1-2; unclear D gene. CDR3 length: 15 amino acids. Between the trimmed V and J ends, which lost 2 bases and 8 bases, there was a span of 19 bases. The germline gives CDR1 SGHDT, CDR2 YYEEEE. CDR3 bases: TGTGCCAGCAGCTTAATATCTTTTGGGAGTAGGGGCTACACCTTC. It specifies CASSLISFGSRGYTF. Together with reference TRBV5-6 and TRBJ1-2, the CDR3 gives the full variable domain: DAGVTQSPTHLIKTRGQQVTLRCSPKSGHDTVSWYQQALGQGPQFIFQYYEEEERQRGNFPDRFSGHQFPNYSSELNVNALLLGDSALYLCASSLISFGSRGYTFGSGTRLTVV.

J is TRBJ2-1 and V is TRBV30; 10 nucleotides agree with TRBD2. The trim removed 3 bases at V and 15 bases at J, leaving 5 bases unmatched. CDR1 is GTSNPN and CDR2 is SVGIG in the germline V gene (reference sequence). The CDR3 totals 11 residues. This CDR3 is CAWSQREGLFF. The CDR3 region has the DNA TGTGCCTGGAGCCAGCGGGAGGGCCTGTTCTTC.

This clone was detected once. The sample holds other DNA sequences that translate to the same CDR3. The rearrangement uses TRBV28 and TRBJ1-2; 10 bases align to TRBD1. CDR3 length: 15 amino acids. Trimming removed 3 bases from V and 5 bases from J; junction bases left unmatched: 6. Germline loops: CDR1 MDHEN, CDR2 SYDVKM. The chain's CDR3 is CASSFPGQGGYGYTF. CDR3 nucleotides: TGTGCCAGCAGTTTTCCCGGACAGGGGGGGTATGGCTACACCTTC.

This clone came up many times. This CDR3 is CASSPLRDRPTNEKLFF. Here the CDR3 DNA reads TGTGCCAGCTCACCACTGAGGGACAGACCAACTAATGAAAAACTGTTTTTT. The genes are TRBV18 and TRBJ1-4; TRBD1 matches 7 bases. The CDR3 is made up of 17 amino acids. V dropped 1 base and J dropped 0; count of bases not matched to a gene: 5. Looked up from germline, CDR1 is KGHSH and CDR2 is LQKENI.

This clone occurred many times. The rearrangement uses TRBV7-3 and TRBJ2-2; weak D call: TRBD2 (5 bases). Germline V gene lookup returns CDR1 SGHTA and CDR2 FQGTGA. V was trimmed by 5 bases and J by 1 base, leaving 14 bases between them. The CDR3 totals 16 residues. In nucleotides, the CDR3 is TGTGCCAGCAGCCAGAGGGCTAGCCGGAACACCGGGGAGCTGTTTTTT. Protein sequence: CASSQRASRNTGELFF. Drawing the rest from reference TRBV7-3 and TRBJ2-2, the complete variable domain is GAGVSQTPSNKVTEKGKYVELRCDPISGHTALYWYRQSLGQGPEFLIYFQGTGAADDSGLPNDRFFAVRPEGSVSTLKIQRTERGDSAVYLCASSQRASRNTGELFFGEGSRLTVL.

A single count supports this clone. Given a far larger clone just one base away, this is likely a sequencing read error. The chain couples TRBV30 to TRBJ2-1, with D uncertain. With 5 bases removed from V and 9 bases from J, the gap between germline ends came to 14 bases. Germline values: CDR1 GTSNPN, CDR2 SVGIG (reference sequence). This CDR3 has 12 amino acids. In DNA form, the CDR3 reads TGTGCCTGGGGTGACACGAGCCCTGAGCAGTTCTTC. Translating it yields CAWGDTSPEQFF. Combining the CDR3 with reference TRBV30 and TRBJ2-1 gives the whole variable domain SQTIHQWPATLVQPVGSPLSLECTVEGTSNPNLYWYRQAAGRGLQLLFYSVGIGQISSEVPQNLSASRPQDRQFILSSKKLLLSDSGFYLCAWGDTSPEQFFGPGTRLTVL.

Here the CDR3 reads CASSLRGRTTYNEQFF. Written as DNA, the CDR3 is TGCGCCAGCAGCTTAAGAGGTCGAACTACTTACAATGAGCAGTTCTTC. The chain links TRBV5-1 to TRBJ2-1, with D hard to call. Trimming stripped 2 bases from V and 4 bases from J, with 16 bases between. This CDR3 is built from 16 residues. CDR1 is SGHRS, CDR2 YFSETQ, per germline.

With regard to this clone: A far larger clone is one base from this, pointing to a likely read error. The chain couples TRBV29-1 to TRBJ2-2; TRBD2 matches 8 bases. The CDR3 totals 16 residues. The trim removed 4 bases at V and 10 bases at J, leaving 17 bases unmatched. Germline CDR1 SQVTM, CDR2 ANQGSEA. CDR3 loop: CSVVGGPAGASVELFF. The DNA of the CDR3 is TGCAGCGTTGTAGGTGGTCCAGCGGGAGCTAGCGTGGAGCTGTTTTTT.

Comment on this clone: Other DNA sequences of this sample code for an identical CDR3. The chain combines TRBV4-1 with TRBJ1-2; 9 bases are shared with TRBD1. The CDR3 loop spans 15 amino acids. Germline-derived CDR1 and CDR2 are MGHRA and YSYEKL. V shed 4 bases, J shed 3 bases, and the junction held 6 bases outside the gene matches. The CDR3 loop reads CASSLRTGDDYGYTF. CDR3 in DNA: TGCGCCAGCAGCCTCCGGACAGGGGACGACTATGGCTACACCTTC.

Remarks on this clone: Since a far larger clone is one base different, this is likely a read error. In DNA, the CDR3 is TGTGCCATCAGTACCCAGACAGGGTCCTATGGCTACACCTTC. It specifies CAISTQTGSYGYTF. The genes are TRBV10-3 and TRBJ1-2, with 7 bases matching TRBD1. CDR3 length equals 14 residues. V lost 5 bases and J lost 4; bases outside the gene matches: 7. Germline assignment: CDR1 ENHRY and CDR2 SYGVKD.

This chain links TRBV28 with TRBJ1-1; D may be TRBD1 (6 bases). V was pared by 3 bases and J by 4 bases, with 12 bases between. The CDR3 has 14 residues. Germline CDR1 reads MDHEN; CDR2 reads SYDVKM. Here the CDR3 reads CASSFLQGSTEAFF. The CDR3 region has the DNA TGTGCCAGCAGTTTTCTACAGGGTTCCACTGAAGCTTTCTTT.

The chain links TRBV5-1 to TRBJ2-1, with 7 bases aligning to TRBD1. The CDR3 is 12 residues long. After removal of 2 bases from V and 8 bases from J, the junction contained 1 base not matched to a gene. CDR1 and CDR2 (germline): SGHRS, YFSETQ. CDR3 DNA: TGCGCCAGCAGCTTCACAGGGGATGAGCAGTTCTTC. Amino acids: CASSFTGDEQFF.

This chain uses TRBV5-8 with TRBJ1-1, with 8 bases aligning to TRBD1. The CDR3 totals 15 residues. V lost 3 bases, J lost 4 bases, and 8 bases stayed unmatched. Germline V gene data show CDR1 as SGHTS and CDR2 as YDEGEE. This CDR3 reads CASSYVDRGFTEAFF. In DNA form, the CDR3 reads TGTGCCAGCAGCTACGTAGACAGGGGTTTCACTGAAGCTTTCTTT.

The V gene is TRBV5-1, the J gene TRBJ2-1; 8 bases agree with TRBD2. Germline V lookup: CDR1 SGHRS, CDR2 YFSETQ. V shed 0 bases, J shed 10 bases, and the junction held 12 bases outside the gene matches. CDR3 size: 16 residues. CDR3 sequence: CASSLAPLAGGGEQFF. DNA of the CDR3: TGCGCCAGCAGCTTGGCTCCCCTGGCGGGAGGAGGGGAGCAGTTCTTC.

Comments on this clone: It differs at one base from a far larger clone, so likely a read error. Other nucleotide sequences in the sample specify the same CDR3. The chain uses TRBV6-5 and TRBJ1-2; TRBD1 matches 9 bases. The CDR3 length is 13 residues. Germline V CDR1 and CDR2: MNHEY, SVGAGI. The CDR3 nucleotides are TGTGCCAGCAGTTGGTCGGGACAGGGAGGCTACACATTC. This encodes CASSWSGQGGYTF.

The gene calls are TRBV9 and TRBJ2-1; 8 bases agree with TRBD1. Germline-derived CDR1 and CDR2 are SGDLS and YYNGEE. Trimming removed 2 bases from V and 0 bases from J; junction bases left unmatched: 16. The CDR3 runs to 20 residues. CDR3 nucleotides: TGTGCCAGCAGCGTCTCCTTAGGAGCGGACAGGGCGAGCTCCTACAATGAGCAGTTCTTC. Its translation: CASSVSLGADRASSYNEQFF. Full variable domain (missing parts from reference TRBV9 and TRBJ2-1): DSGVTQTPKHLITATGQRVTLRCSPRSGDLSVYWYQQSLDQGLQFLIQYYNGEERAKGNILERFSAQQFPDLHSELNLSSLELGDSALYFCASSVSLGADRASSYNEQFFGPGTRLTVL.

The chain links TRBV28 to TRBJ2-1; D is ambiguous. This CDR3 has 13 amino acids. Germline assignment: CDR1 MDHEN and CDR2 SYDVKM. Trimming left V 6 bases short and J 3 bases short, with 9 bases between. The chain's CDR3 is CASRRHSYNEQFF. As DNA, the CDR3 is TGTGCCAGCAGGCGGCATAGCTACAATGAGCAGTTCTTC.

As to this clone: Given a much more abundant clone one base away, this may be a read error. This chain connects TRBV11-2 to TRBJ2-7, with D possibly matching TRBD2 (6 bases). V was trimmed by 5 bases and J by 4 bases, leaving 18 bases between them. The CDR3 extends over 15 amino acids. Germline V gene sequence: CDR1 SGHAT, CDR2 FQNNGV. The chain's CDR3 is CASSQRLVGVYEQYF. The CDR3 region has the DNA TGTGCCAGCAGCCAACGACTAGTGGGAGTATACGAGCAGTACTTC.

The chain employs TRBV9 and TRBJ2-5, with D tentatively TRBD2 (5 bases). Trimming shortened V by 0 bases and J by 4 bases, and 13 bases separated the two germline ends. The CDR3 totals 15 residues. CDR1 and CDR2 (germline): SGDLS, YYNGEE. In nucleotides, the CDR3 is TGTGCCAGCAGCGTAGGGGCACTCCGGGGAGAGACCCAGTACTTC. As protein: CASSVGALRGETQYF.

This clone was detected only once. Other DNA sequences within the sample encode an identical CDR3. The chain couples TRBV11-2 to TRBJ1-1, with D tentatively TRBD1 (5 bases). CDR3 length: 14 amino acids. Trimming cost V 0 bases and J 1 base, with 6 bases left between them. CDR1 SGHAT and CDR2 FQNNGV come from the germline V gene. The CDR3, as DNA: TGTGCCAGCAGCTTAGAGGGGGAGAACACTGAAGCTTTCTTT. It translates to CASSLEGENTEAFF.

V usage is TRBV27 and J usage is TRBJ2-1; no definite D call. The germline CDR1 and CDR2 sequences are MNHEY and SMNVEV (reference sequence). Trimming shortened V by 0 bases and J by 8 bases, and 14 bases separated the two germline ends. This CDR3 region has 15 residues. Here the CDR3 DNA reads TGTGCCAGCAGTTTATCTTACCTATCTGGGCATGAGCAGTTCTTC. Encoded protein: CASSLSYLSGHEQFF.